This entry features one T cell receptor beta chain sequence. The sample comes from a study of beta chain features in type 1 diabetes. Roughly 100 mL of blood, on average, came from one heparinised draw per donor. Stem cell-like memory, regulatory, central memory and naive CD4+ cells were sorted via CD45RO/CCR7/CD25/CD127/CD95/CD27. This CDR3 is 11 amino acids long. Trimming shortened V by 5 bases and J by 10 bases, and 9 bases separated the two germline ends. Germline values: CDR1 SEHNR, CDR2 FQNEAQ (reference sequence). The entirety of the isolated RNA underwent reverse transcription, so expressed TCRB transcripts were sequenced. Sequencing was performed with immunoSEQ multiplex PCR; in TCRdb, only in-frame clones are kept and a portion is missing. The repertoire holds about 320,000 clones, with around 13% as singletons.

This chain links TRBV7-9 with TRBJ2-4; a possible D gene is TRBD2 (5 bases). This TCR derives from a man aged 25 to 45 in good health. The sample consisted of central memory CD4+ T cells from blood. CDR3 nucleotide sequence: TGTGCCAGCAGCGCCACGGGGATTCAGTACTTC. It specifies CASSATGIQYF.